This TCR beta chain is drawn from a study of TIL therapy for anti-PD-1-resistant metastatic lung cancer (dated by TCRdb to 2020 to 2023). For the study in its entirety: Enrolled patients had a median age of roughly 50 years (range roughly 35-85) and a median tumor PD-L1 proportion score of approximately 6.2%. Most of the cohort had lung adenocarcinoma, including a handful of EGFR-mutant tumors and two ALK-rearranged tumors, and half of the patients were either current or former smokers. Across the cohort, whole-exome sequencing showed a median non-synonymous tumor mutation burden of around 1.4 mutations per megabase. T cell receptor beta sequencing of tumor and peripheral blood was used to follow clonotypes across the tumor, the expanded TIL product and serial blood samples. Overall results and qualifications from the work: Because the cohort was highly selected, with more treatment-naive, never-smoker and oncogene-addicted patients than is typical, generalizability is limited. Higher clonality and lower diversity were observed in expanded TIL cultures than in baseline intratumoral T cells (median clonality around 5.7% vs 31%, p < 0.0001). Clonal turnover during TIL culture was high, and many clones enriched in the product were not detected in the baseline tumor, suggesting clonal contraction rather than faithful expansion. The study protocol defined all tumor marker inferences as exploratory.

The CDR3 starts with the cysteine, ends with the phenylalanine, and has 15 residues. The read is trimmed to its CDR3 DNA, 45 bases read in frame from base 1. Compared with germline, V lacks 2 bases and J lacks 5 bases; bases without a gene match: 5. CDR1 MRHNA and CDR2 SNTAGT were looked up in the germline V gene. Using bias-controlled multiplex PCR with the immunoSEQ v3 hsTCRB kit, the TCR beta CDR3 regions were amplified from genomic DNA. TCR libraries were sequenced on an Illumina NextSeq 500 to around 1.9 million read pairs for survey level or roughly 5-6.5 million for deep level. Processing in the source paper ran as follows. V, D and J genes were assigned, non-productive sequences were removed, and clonality was reported by immunoSEQ Analyzer software. Repertoires were compared by productive Simpson clonality and by the Morisita overlap index of productive TRB rearrangements between infused TIL and blood. Imported from immuneACCESS, the table was reduced by TCRdb to in-frame sequences with V and J called. These copies leave out some clones; in studies compared against another copy, an unresolved V gene accounts for under half, and the cause of the remainder is not known. D and trimming were read from the DNA, whereas the V and J calls and clone size are those reported in that table. The sample table holds thousands of clones, of which over 60% were seen once. Around 10% of the sample lies in the top ten.

A note on this clone: The antigen it binds to is not known. Base qualities are missing; no much larger clone stands one base away.

The time point tag for this specimen amounts to: pre-treatment sample, taken before nivolumab and TIL therapy. Excised metastases, mostly pleural nodules or supraclavicular lymph nodes, were used as baseline tumor samples and were taken from the same resection from which TIL were grown. Tumors were harvested before any PD-1/PD-L1 blockade; patients then received nivolumab, and those progressing received lymphodepletion, expanded TIL infusion and IL-2. Adults with stage 4 NSCLC were enrolled in a dual-center phase I trial from 2017 to early 2020. The samples were obtained from a phase I trial that was single-arm and open-label and tested tumor-infiltrating lymphocyte therapy combined with nivolumab in advanced non-small cell lung cancer. Portions of each resected tumor were snap-frozen in liquid nitrogen and stored at -80 °C. Using laser-capture macrodissection, tumor regions of interest were selected on H&E sections, then pulverized into roughly 15 mg aliquots and extracted using Qiagen Allprep kits.

The chain joins TRBV6-4 to TRBJ2-3, and TRBD1 matches 9 of the central bases. The sequence was collected from a person between 25 and 79 years old with non-small cell lung cancer. Sample: tumor tissue, taken at baseline. The CDR3 sequence is CASSDGTGYGDTQYF. The nucleotide sequence reads TGTGCCAGCAGTGACGGGACAGGGTACGGAGATACGCAGTATTTT.